A selection of T cell receptor beta chains follows, all from one sample in a study of cytomegalovirus exposure and HLA in healthy donors. Using immunoSEQ multiplex PCR, the repertoire was profiled, and TCRdb retains in-frame clones only, with some absent. The sample records around 210,000 clones, around 78% being singletons. The specimen sequenced was PBMCs. These receptors all come from a boy aged 5-17 years in good health and CMV-seronegative. The CDR3 runs from the conserved cysteine through the conserved F or W. A D gene is named only where the DNA matches it firmly. The size entry is marked missing in some rows and otherwise reads once, few, many or a size class.

. TRBJ2-5 TRBD1 13 TRBV5-1 CASTRDRGTEQYF TGCGCCAGCACACGGGACAGGGGTACGGAGCAGTACTTC
. TRBJ2-5 . 17 TRBV4-1 CASSQDHGTLAQETQYF TGCGCCAGCAGCCAAGATCACGGGACACTGGCTCAAGAGACCCAGTACTTC
once TRBJ2-3 . 18 TRBV4-1 CASSQDQPRGSSTDTQYF TGCGCCAGCAGCCAAGATCAGCCGCGCGGGTCTAGCACAGATACGCAGTATTTT
few TRBJ2-5 TRBD1 16 TRBV11-1 CASSLSVDRLQETQYF TGTGCCAGCAGCTTATCAGTGGACAGGCTCCAAGAGACCCAGTACTTC
. TRBJ1-2 . 12 TRBV5-4 CASSSDRYGYTF TGTGCCAGCAGTTCTGACAGATATGGCTACACCTTC
. TRBJ1-6 TRBD1 17 TRBV5-8 CASSLVTGQGASSPLHF TGTGCCAGCAGCTTGGTGACGGGACAGGGGGCGAGTTCACCCCTCCACTTT
. TRBJ1-2 TRBD1 20 TRBV12-5 CASGLEGTGGGGSLYGGYTF TGTGCTAGTGGTTTGGAAGGGACAGGCGGCGGAGGCTCCTTATATGGTGGCTACACCTTC
. TRBJ1-1 . 15 TRBV7-8 CASSSQQTMNTEAFF TGTGCCAGCAGCAGTCAACAAACTATGAACACTGAAGCTTTCTTT
once TRBJ1-1 TRBD1 14 TRBV6-5 CASSYLGGRTEAFF TGTGCCAGCAGTTACTTAGGGGGCAGGACTGAAGCTTTCTTT
. TRBJ2-1 TRBD2 15 TRBV28 CASSALSGGYNEQFF TGTGCCAGCAGTGCACTTAGCGGGGGGTACAATGAGCAGTTCTTC
. TRBJ2-7 TRBD2 13 TRBV10-3 CAISVGLAGEQYF TGTGCCATCAGTGTAGGACTAGCGGGAGAGCAGTACTTC
. TRBJ2-2 TRBD1 16 TRBV19 CASSRRGQGDHGELFF TGTGCCAGTAGTAGAAGAGGACAGGGCGATCACGGGGAGCTGTTTTTT
. TRBJ1-1 TRBD1 14 TRBV7-9 CASSPTGKNTEAFF TGTGCCAGCAGCCCGACAGGGAAGAACACTGAAGCTTTCTTT
once TRBJ2-1 TRBD2 17 TRBV9 CASSSGGLFSSYNEQFF TGTGCCAGCAGCTCGGGGGGACTGTTCAGCTCCTACAATGAGCAGTTCTTC
. TRBJ1-3 . 16 TRBV7-6 CASSPLGRGSGNTIYF TGTGCCAGCAGCCCCCTCGGCCGGGGGAGCGGAAACACCATATATTTT
. TRBJ2-7 TRBD2 11 TRBV30 CAWSRDSGSYF TGTGCCTGGAGTAGAGATAGCGGGTCGTACTTC
. TRBJ1-4 TRBD1 16 TRBV13 CASSLWGQGADEKLFF TGTGCCAGCAGCTTATGGGGACAGGGGGCTGATGAAAAACTGTTTTTT
. TRBJ2-5 TRBD2 17 TRBV5-4 CASSSGTSGGYQETQYF TGTGCCAGCAGTTCCGGGACTAGCGGGGGTTACCAAGAGACCCAGTACTTC
. TRBJ1-5 TRBD1 13 TRBV30 CACRQGINQPQHF TGTGCCTGTCGACAGGGTATCAATCAGCCCCAGCATTTT
. TRBJ2-1 TRBD2 17 TRBV2 CASTASFSGGPYNEQFF TGTGCCAGCACCGCGTCGTTTAGCGGGGGTCCCTACAATGAGCAGTTCTTC
once TRBJ1-2 . 14 TRBV5-5 CASSTNRVGYGYTF TGTGCCAGCAGCACCAACAGGGTGGGCTATGGCTACACCTTC
. TRBJ2-1 TRBD1 23 TRBV29-1 CSVDSYRDRVNSRWSGSYNEQFF TGCAGCGTTGACTCCTACCGGGACAGGGTGAACTCCCGATGGTCGGGGTCCTACAATGAGCAGTTCTTC
few TRBJ1-2 . 16 TRBV16 CASSRQFVRGDYGYTF TGTGCCAGCAGCCGACAGTTCGTCAGGGGAGACTATGGCTACACCTTC
. TRBJ1-5 . 14 TRBV18 CASSPPGGNQPQHF TGTGCCAGCTCACCACCTGGGGGGAATCAGCCCCAGCATTTT
. TRBJ1-1 . 14 TRBV19 CASSIVSGGTEAFF TGTGCCAGTAGTATAGTGTCGGGGGGCACTGAAGCTTTCTTT
. TRBJ1-2 . 14 TRBV6-1 CASSDGGANYGYTF TGTGCCAGCAGTGATGGGGGGGCTAACTATGGCTACACCTTC
. TRBJ2-1 TRBD1 13 TRBV9 CASSAWDRVGQFF TGTGCCAGCAGCGCCTGGGACAGGGTTGGGCAGTTCTTC
. TRBJ2-3 . 15 TRBV5-1 CASSSRGSGADTQYF TGCGCCAGCAGCTCGAGGGGGAGTGGAGCAGATACGCAGTATTTT
. TRBJ2-3 TRBD2 16 TRBV4-1 CASSQGNSGSRDTQYF TGCGCCAGCAGCCAAGGAAATAGCGGGAGCCGAGATACGCAGTATTTT
. TRBJ2-7 . 16 TRBV30 CAWTPDGGRTPYEQYF TGTGCCTGGACCCCCGACGGGGGACGAACCCCCTACGAGCAGTACTTC
. TRBJ2-7 TRBD1 16 TRBV4-1 CASSQDAGQGYNEQYF TGCGCCAGCAGCCAAGATGCAGGACAGGGGTACAACGAGCAGTACTTC
. TRBJ2-6 . 16 TRBV11-2 CASSSPRGPGANVLTF TGTGCCAGCAGCTCCCCCAGGGGCCCTGGGGCCAACGTCCTGACTTTC
few TRBJ1-1 TRBD1 15 TRBV7-9 CASSLTPLTGPEAFF TGTGCCAGCAGCCTAACCCCCCTGACAGGGCCTGAAGCTTTCTTT
few TRBJ1-1 . 14 TRBV14 CASSQWTDPRMAFF TGTGCCAGCAGCCAATGGACAGACCCTCGGATGGCTTTCTTT
. TRBJ2-7 . 13 TRBV6-4 CATPQEGTNEQYF TGTGCCACACCCCAGGAGGGTACGAACGAGCAGTACTTC
. TRBJ2-1 . 17 TRBV27 CASSLRSSGASYNEQFF TGTGCCAGCAGTCTCCGAAGTAGCGGCGCCTCCTACAATGAGCAGTTCTTC
. TRBJ1-5 TRBD1 18 TRBV4-1 CASSQEPPLAGGYQPQHF TGCGCCAGCAGCCAAGAGCCACCGCTGGCAGGGGGCTATCAGCCCCAGCATTTT
. TRBJ1-2 TRBD1 15 TRBV6-4 CASSDLTGKSIGYTF TGTGCCAGCAGTGACCTGACAGGGAAGAGTATCGGCTACACCTTC
. TRBJ2-4 . 15 TRBV4-1 CASSQDRYRTTLLYF TGCGCCAGCAGCCAAGATCGGTATCGCACCACCCTTTTGTACTTC
. TRBJ1-3 . 14 TRBV6-1 CASSEEGRRNTIYF TGTGCCAGCAGTGAAGAGGGGAGGCGAAACACCATATATTTT
few TRBJ1-6 TRBD1 15 TRBV6-5 CASTIQGGYNSPLHF TGTGCCAGCACCATTCAGGGGGGCTATAATTCACCCCTCCACTTT
few TRBJ1-1 TRBD1 15 TRBV5-8 CASSLGTGLNTEAFF TGTGCCAGCAGCTTGGGGACAGGACTGAACACTGAAGCTTTCTTT
. TRBJ2-7 TRBD2 14 TRBV27 CASSPSGGGYEQYF TGTGCCAGCAGTCCTAGCGGGGGGGGCTACGAGCAGTACTTC
. TRBJ2-7 TRBD1 17 TRBV27 CASSPGPGQGAGYEQYF TGTGCCAGCAGTCCAGGTCCGGGACAGGGGGCTGGCTACGAGCAGTACTTC
few TRBJ2-3 . 15 TRBV4-1 CASSQAGFITDTQYF TGCGCCAGCAGCCAAGCAGGCTTCATCACAGATACGCAGTATTTT
once TRBJ2-2 . 14 TRBV9 CASRARWDTGELFF TGTGCCAGCCGAGCGCGTTGGGACACCGGGGAGCTGTTTTTT
. TRBJ1-1 TRBD1 14 TRBV6-1 CASRNRGWDTEAFF TGTGCCAGCAGGAACAGGGGATGGGACACTGAAGCTTTCTTT